This is a list of T cell receptor beta chains from one sample in a study of cytomegalovirus exposure and HLA in healthy donors. TCRdb's table, derived via immunoSEQ multiplex PCR, lists solely in-frame clones and lacks some. The sample consists of around 110,000 clones, roughly 73% of them appearing once. Sequencing was performed on PBMCs. All receptors come from a woman younger than 45 in good health and CMV-seronegative. CDR3s include the opening cysteine and the closing phenylalanine or tryptophan. The D gene is left open where the match is weak. Some rows mark clone size as missing; the rest say once, few, many or name a class of expanded clone.

size,V,J,D,CDR3,DNA
-,TRBV11-2,TRBJ2-3,-,CASSLNAADTQYF,TGTGCCAGCAGCTTAAACGCGGCAGATACGCAGTATTTT
-,TRBV7-8,TRBJ1-2,-,CASSYSGYGYTF,TGTGCCAGCAGCTATTCAGGGTATGGCTACACCTTC
few,TRBV7-3,TRBJ1-2,-,CASSLTGAGGYTF,TGTGCCAGCAGCTTAACGGGGGCTGGTGGCTACACCTTC
-,TRBV6-4,TRBJ2-3,-,CASSVLASSTDTQYF,TGTGCCAGCAGTGTCTTAGCCTCTAGCACAGATACGCAGTATTTT
-,TRBV5-1,TRBJ1-5,-,CASSLAGDNHPQHF,TGCGCCAGCAGCTTGGCAGGGGACAATCATCCCCAGCATTTT
-,TRBV27,TRBJ1-4,-,CASSLRAATNEKLFF,TGTGCCAGCAGTTTACGCGCCGCAACTAATGAAAAACTGTTTTTT
-,TRBV27,TRBJ1-1,TRBD1,CASSTLTGMNTEAFF,TGTGCCAGCAGTACGCTGACAGGGATGAACACTGAAGCTTTCTTT
-,TRBV2,TRBJ1-5,-,CASTDSLLNQPQHF,TGTGCCTCCACGGACAGTCTCCTTAATCAGCCCCAGCATTTT
few,TRBV25-1,TRBJ1-5,-,CASSETAFEAQHF,TGTGCCAGCAGTGAAACCGCCTTTGAGGCCCAGCATTTT
-,TRBV30,TRBJ2-7,-,CAWSGHRYEQYF,TGTGCCTGGAGTGGACATAGATACGAGCAGTACTTC
few,TRBV6-4,TRBJ2-5,TRBD2,CASSPIAGEEETQYF,TGTGCCAGCAGTCCCATAGCGGGAGAGGAGGAGACCCAGTACTTC
-,TRBV5-1,TRBJ1-1,-,CASSLPSMNTEAFF,TGCGCCAGCAGCTTGCCATCCATGAACACTGAAGCTTTCTTT
-,TRBV5-4,TRBJ2-5,-,CASSLEAETQYF,TGTGCCAGCAGCTTGGAAGCAGAGACCCAGTACTTC
-,TRBV4-2,TRBJ2-7,-,CASSQRAGGTGREQYF,TGTGCCAGCAGCCAGAGGGCAGGCGGAACAGGGCGTGAGCAGTACTTC
-,TRBV7-6,TRBJ1-2,-,CASSLSSNSPYGYTF,TGTGCCAGCAGCTTAAGTTCAAACAGCCCCTATGGCTACACCTTC
-,TRBV7-2,TRBJ1-4,-,CASSLAPAGAREKLFF,TGTGCCAGCAGCTTAGCGCCCGCAGGGGCGAGGGAAAAACTGTTTTTT
once,TRBV4-3,TRBJ1-1,-,CASSQDRWGRTNTEAFF,TGCGCCAGCAGCCAAGATCGCTGGGGGCGGACGAACACTGAAGCTTTCTTT
-,TRBV5-1,TRBJ2-5,-,CASSPTGFSTETQYF,TGCGCCAGCAGCCCAACAGGGTTTAGCACGGAGACCCAGTACTTC
-,TRBV19,TRBJ1-2,TRBD1,CASRGQGPAVGYTF,TGTGCCAGTAGGGGACAGGGGCCGGCGGTAGGCTACACCTTC
-,TRBV5-1,TRBJ1-2,-,CASSLERTFGGGYTF,TGCGCCAGCAGCTTGGAGAGGACTTTCGGTGGTGGCTACACCTTC
once,TRBV5-1,TRBJ1-1,TRBD1,CASSGGTGGIGNTEAFF,TGCGCCAGCAGCGGCGGGACAGGGGGAATAGGGAACACTGAAGCTTTCTTT
-,TRBV5-1,TRBJ2-7,TRBD2,CASSLGAGGVYEQYF,TGCGCCAGCAGCTTGGGAGCGGGAGGCGTCTACGAGCAGTACTTC
-,TRBV30,TRBJ2-6,-,CAWSTGHSLTPGANVLTF,TGTGCCTGGAGCACCGGACATTCATTAACCCCTGGGGCCAACGTCCTGACTTTC
-,TRBV13,TRBJ2-7,TRBD2,CASMTSGGAGTYEQYF,TGTGCCAGCATGACTAGCGGGGGGGCGGGGACCTACGAGCAGTACTTC
-,TRBV28,TRBJ1-1,TRBD1,CASSFPHRGGAFF,TGTGCCAGCAGTTTCCCTCACAGGGGAGGAGCTTTCTTT
-,TRBV18,TRBJ2-4,-,CASSSTAKNIQYF,TGTGCCAGCTCAAGTACTGCCAAAAACATTCAGTACTTC
few,TRBV5-1,TRBJ2-6,-,CASSSSAGSGANVLTF,TGCGCCAGCAGCTCCTCCGCCGGCTCTGGGGCCAACGTCCTGACTTTC
-,TRBV7-9,TRBJ1-2,-,CSSLGLDYGYTF,TGTTCCAGCCTAGGCCTCGACTATGGCTACACCTTC
-,TRBV5-1,TRBJ1-1,TRBD1,CASSGGQGKRF,TGCGCCAGCAGCGGTGGACAGGGAAAAAGGTTT
-,TRBV11-3,TRBJ1-6,-,CASSSDPLTGAYNSPLHF,TGTGCCAGCAGCTCTGACCCCTTGACAGGTGCCTATAATTCACCCCTCCACTTT
few,TRBV4-2,TRBJ1-4,-,CASSQGREGEKLFF,TGTGCCAGCAGCCAAGGGAGGGAGGGTGAAAAACTGTTTTTT
-,TRBV11-2,TRBJ1-1,-,CASSLDFYTEAFF,TGTGCCAGCAGCTTAGATTTCTATACTGAAGCTTTCTTT
-,TRBV6-5,TRBJ1-2,-,CASSYVGGYGYTF,TGTGCCAGCAGTTACGTCGGGGGGTATGGCTACACCTTC
-,TRBV7-2,TRBJ2-5,TRBD2,CASSLGGGRTQETQYF,TGTGCCAGCAGCTTAGGGGGGGGTAGGACCCAAGAGACCCAGTACTTC
-,TRBV7-7,TRBJ2-3,TRBD1,CASSTGQPTDTQYF,TGTGCTAGCAGCACGGGACAGCCCACAGATACGCAGTATTTT
once,TRBV5-1,TRBJ2-5,TRBD2,CASSPGLAGVGETQYF,TGCGCCAGCAGCCCGGGACTAGCGGGGGTTGGAGAGACCCAGTACTTC
-,TRBV27,TRBJ1-5,TRBD1,CASSPSGTGVINSNQPQHF,TGTGCCAGCAGCCCTTCCGGGACAGGGGTCATTAATAGCAATCAGCCCCAGCATTTT
-,TRBV7-9,TRBJ1-1,-,CASSRTNIGRNTEAFF,TGTGCCAGCAGCCGAACTAACATTGGAAGGAACACTGAAGCTTTCTTT
once,TRBV15,TRBJ2-7,TRBD2,CATSRGEGITYEQYF,TGTGCCACCAGCAGAGGGGAGGGAATTACGTACGAGCAGTACTTC